Each of the 18 T cell receptor beta chains below was sequenced from the same sample in a study of T cells in Graves' hyperthyroidism and ophthalmopathy (dated by TCRdb to between 2017 and 2020). The library was built by means of multiplex PCR. Sequenced using an Illumina HiSeq 2000. The TCR beta CDR3 regions were amplified from RNA transcripts. A first-round RT-PCR of the TCR CDR3 used the HTBI primer set with the Qiagen OneStep RT-PCR kit. In TCRdb, the public reads were trimmed at Q25 with fastp and aligned with MiXCR, with productive beta chains retained. Each CDR3 protein appears once, grouped with its most common genes and DNA. Within this sample are about 560,000 distinct CDR3 sequences, with over 15% of them counted one time only. Around 18% of the sample is in the top ten clones. Sequencing was done on a sample of blood. These receptors were obtained from a woman between 18 and 29 years old with Graves' hyperthyroidism.

In its sample, this clonotype was seen a few times. The genes are TRBV6-1 and TRBJ2-4; D perhaps matches TRBD2 (6 bases). The CDR3 length is 14 residues. Germline-derived CDR1 and CDR2 are MNHNS and SASEGT. V lost 5 bases, J lost 3 bases, and 11 bases lay in between. The DNA of the CDR3 is TGTGCCAGCAGTTCCGCGGGGTTCAAAAACATTCAGTACTTC. Its protein product is CASSSAGFKNIQYF.

V gene TRBV29-1 combines with J gene TRBJ1-1; no definite D call. This CDR3 contains 13 residues. Germline values: CDR1 SQVTM, CDR2 ANQGSEA. V dropped 4 bases and J dropped 1 base, with 10 bases sitting between them. CDR3 in DNA: TGCAGCGTTGTAGAGGGTTGGAACACTGAAGCTTTCTTT. The encoded protein is CSVVEGWNTEAFF.

The chain joins TRBV7-9 to TRBJ2-7, with D perhaps matching TRBD1 or TRBD2 (7 bases each). V was cut by 8 bases and J by 1 base, with 18 bases left in between. CDR1 SEHNR and CDR2 FQNEAQ come from the germline V gene (reference sequence). The CDR3 extends over 15 amino acids. CDR3 nucleotides: TGTGCCAGCTCTAAATCGGGGGGACAGTCCTACGAGCAGTACTTC. Its protein is CASSKSGGQSYEQYF.

This clonotype was seen a few times. The chain carries TRBV27 and TRBJ1-4; 8 positions match TRBD1. The CDR3 length is 15 residues. Germline CDR1 and CDR2: MNHEY and SMNVEV (reference sequence). V was clipped by 3 bases and J by 7 bases; unmatched bases: 7. The CDR3 is CASSFLGQGSEKLFF. CDR3 nucleotide sequence: TGTGCCAGCAGTTTCCTAGGACAGGGTAGTGAAAAACTGTTTTTT.

In this sample, this clonotype turned up a few times. CDR3 amino acids: CASSPPDRGPPGQPQHF. CDR3 DNA: TGTGCCAGCAGTCCCCCGGACAGGGGGCCCCCGGGACAGCCCCAGCATTTT. The chain recombines TRBV12-3 or TRBV12-4 with TRBJ1-5, with TRBD1 matching over 11 bases. The trim removed 5 bases at V and 7 bases at J, leaving 13 bases unmatched. CDR3 length: 17 residues.

There are many counts of this clonotype. CDR3 sequence: CASSQGALYGYTF. In DNA, the CDR3 is TGTGCCAGCAGTCAGGGGGCGCTCTATGGCTACACCTTC. V and J are TRBV12-3 or TRBV12-4 and TRBJ1-2, with 8 bases lining up with TRBD1. Trimming removed 5 bases from V and 4 bases from J; junction bases left unmatched: 3. CDR3 length: 13 residues.

This clonotype was seen many times. The chain combines TRBV20-1 with TRBJ2-3; 10 nucleotides align to TRBD2. The germline V gene encodes CDR1 DFQATT and CDR2 SNEGSKA (reference sequence). After removal of 5 bases from V and 4 bases from J, the junction contained 6 bases not matched to a gene. This CDR3 is built from 14 residues. The CDR3 reads CSAGGLADSDTQYF. CDR3 bases: TGCAGTGCTGGCGGACTAGCGGACTCAGATACGCAGTATTTT.

In this sample, this clonotype turned up many times. The rearrangement links TRBV28 to TRBJ2-6; perhaps D is TRBD1 or TRBD2 (7 bases each). Between the trimmed V and J ends, which lost 7 bases and 3 bases, there was a span of 13 bases. This CDR3 comprises 15 residues. CDR1 and CDR2 from the germline V gene are MDHEN and SYDVKM. The CDR3 bases are TGTGCCAGCATCTCAGGGGGGGTTGGGGCCAACGTCCTGACTTTC. This codes for CASISGGVGANVLTF.

This clonotype was detected many times. V usage is TRBV28 and J usage is TRBJ1-5; D possibly corresponds to TRBD1 (6 bases). The CDR3 has 19 amino acids. Germline CDR1 reads MDHEN; CDR2 reads SYDVKM. V shed 4 bases and J shed 0 bases, with 22 bases lying between them. The CDR3 protein is CASSSLRGEVGVSNQPQHF. CDR3 nucleotide sequence: TGTGCCAGCAGTTCCCTTAGGGGGGAGGTAGGGGTTAGCAATCAGCCCCAGCATTTT.

This clonotype was picked up a small number of times. An end of the junction differs from the germline gene, which may be a read error. The J gene is TRBJ2-2, the V gene TRBV13; 7 bases agree with TRBD1. The CDR3 extends over 14 amino acids. Per the germline V gene, CDR1 is PRHDT and CDR2 is FYEKMQ (reference sequence). The CDR3 DNA follows: TGTGCCAGCAACTTAGGGACAGTCACCGGGGAGCTGTTTTTT. This gives the protein CASNLGTVTGELFF.

The sample holds many counts of this clonotype. This rearrangement joins TRBV24-1 to TRBJ2-1, with D possibly being TRBD2 (6 bases). This CDR3 has 11 residues. Germline CDR1 reads KGHDR; CDR2 reads SFDVKD. V was shortened by 2 bases and J by 14 bases, with 9 bases between the two germline ends. The CDR3, as DNA: TGTGCCACCAGTGATTATGGCGGGGAGTTCTTC. Encoded protein: CATSDYGGEFF.

A few counts support this clonotype. This sequence joins TRBV6-1 and TRBJ2-5; D is possibly TRBD2 (6 bases). CDR3 size: 15 residues. The germline V gene encodes CDR1 MNHNS and CDR2 SASEGT. V shed 4 bases and J shed 5 bases, with 17 bases lying between them. CDR3 residues: CASSALRGELETQYF. The CDR3 nucleotides are TGTGCCAGCAGTGCCCTTCGCGGGGAGCTGGAGACCCAGTACTTC.

In this sample, this clonotype turned up a few times. This rearrangement joins TRBV27 to TRBJ1-4; D remains ambiguous. Trimming removed 3 bases from V and 3 bases from J, with 14 bases in between. Germline loops: CDR1 MNHEY, CDR2 SMNVEV (reference sequence). The CDR3 loop spans 16 amino acids. CDR3 region: CASSFVRTKPNEKLFF. DNA for the CDR3: TGTGCCAGCAGTTTTGTTAGGACCAAGCCTAATGAAAAACTGTTTTTT.

This chain joins TRBV19 and TRBJ1-2; 9 bases map to TRBD1. The V and J ends lost 3 bases and 6 bases, in that order; junction bases with no gene match: 8. Germline CDR1 reads LNHDA; CDR2 reads SQIVND (reference sequence). The CDR3 sequence is 15 residues long. The CDR3 loop is CASSIGGTGNNGYTF. The CDR3 DNA follows: TGTGCCAGTAGTATCGGGGGGACAGGGAACAATGGCTACACCTTC.

The gene calls are TRBV29-1 and TRBJ2-5; 12 bases line up with TRBD1. The germline V gene encodes CDR1 SQVTM and CDR2 ANQGSEA. J lost 2 bases, V lost 6 bases, and 4 bases had no gene match. The CDR3 runs 14 residues. The CDR3 spells CSVGDRGPQETQYF. The CDR3 DNA reads TGCAGCGTCGGGGACAGGGGGCCACAAGAGACCCAGTACTTC.

The chain is built from TRBV6-2 or TRBV6-3 and TRBJ1-1; D unresolved. The length of the CDR3 is 14 residues. Germline CDR1 reads MNHEY; CDR2 reads SVGEGT. Trimming took off 6 bases at V and 1 base at J, with 12 bases between the two ends. CDR3 nucleotide sequence: TGTGCCAGCAGCTGGCAGGTATCGAACACTGAAGCTTTCTTT. The encoded protein is CASSWQVSNTEAFF.

The chain employs TRBV6-5 and TRBJ1-1; TRBD1 matches 9 bases. V trimming: 6 bases; J trimming: 8 bases; junction bases outside the gene matches: 7. There are 13 residues in the CDR3. Germline V gene lookup returns CDR1 MNHEY and CDR2 SVGAGI. The CDR3 DNA sequence: TGTGCCAGCAGCTACGGGACAGGGCGAGAAGCTTTCTTT. The encoded protein is CASSYGTGREAFF.

The chain carries TRBV27 and TRBJ1-5; perhaps TRBD1 as D (6 bases). CDR3 length: 15 residues. V was trimmed by 1 base and J by 3 bases, leaving 10 bases between them. Germline CDR1 reads MNHEY; CDR2 reads SMNVEV (reference sequence). As DNA, the CDR3 is TGTGCCAGCAGTTTATATGCAGGGGACAATCAGCCCCAGCATTTT. Translated, it gives CASSLYAGDNQPQHF.